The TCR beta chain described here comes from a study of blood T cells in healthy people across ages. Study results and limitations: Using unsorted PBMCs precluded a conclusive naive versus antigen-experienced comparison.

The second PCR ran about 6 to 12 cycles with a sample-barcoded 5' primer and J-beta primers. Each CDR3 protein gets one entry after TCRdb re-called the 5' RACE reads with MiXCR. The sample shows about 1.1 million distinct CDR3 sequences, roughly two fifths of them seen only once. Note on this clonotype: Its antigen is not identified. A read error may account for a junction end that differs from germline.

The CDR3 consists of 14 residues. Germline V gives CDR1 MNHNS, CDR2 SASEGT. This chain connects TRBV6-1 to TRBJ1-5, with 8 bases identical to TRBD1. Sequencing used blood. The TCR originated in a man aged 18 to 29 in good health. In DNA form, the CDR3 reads TGTGCCAGCAGGGCAGGGGGCATCGATCAGCTCCAGCATTTT. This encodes CASRAGGIDQLQHF.